The sequence of this T cell receptor beta chain was determined in a study of T cells in Graves' hyperthyroidism and ophthalmopathy. Whole-study context: Any treatment followed the collection of peripheral blood at initial diagnosis.

Whole-study results and caveats: Expanded thyroid clonotypes (above 0.001) were mostly also found in blood.

V lost 1 base to trimming and J lost 1 base, with 9 bases between them. Germline CDR1 KGHDR, CDR2 SFDVKD. This CDR3 is 16 amino acids long. Amplification of TCR beta CDR3 regions was performed using RNA transcripts as template. A set of HTBI primers served as the primers for a first-round RT-PCR of the TCR CDR3. TCRdb analysed the multiplex PCR reads with MiXCR anew, one entry per CDR3 protein. Here the sample spans about 360,000 distinct CDR3 sequences, 13% being singletons. This clonotype was found a few times. Its target is unknown. This TCR derives from a woman between 18 and 29 years old with Graves' hyperthyroidism. The sample comprised blood. The J gene is TRBJ2-2, the V gene TRBV24-1, with D possibly TRBD2 on 6 matching bases. CDR3 amino acids: CATSDFPRGNTGELFF. The CDR3, as DNA: TGTGCCACCAGTGATTTTCCGCGGGGGAACACCGGGGAGCTGTTTTTT.